One T cell receptor beta chain is described in this entry. What it binds is unknown. The entry originates in a study of vaccination and CD4 T cells after COVID-19. Study as a whole: Drawing of post-COVID samples took place a median 101 days after diagnosis (range 35 to 161). Notes on the study in general: Looking at convalescent patients, 304 of their 307 vaccine-specific clones were spike mono-reactive.

This sample's treatment: approximately nine-day PBMC culture with coronavirus spike peptide pools or control peptides (ViraFEST assay). ViraFEST stimulated the growth of antigen-specific T cells using peptide pools and subsequently profiled their TCRs by sequencing. Researchers reported culturing a few million PBMCs per well with approximately 9.1 IU/ml IL-2 and about 9.2 ug/ml peptide pools. The germline V gene encodes CDR1 SGHRS and CDR2 YFSETQ. This CDR3 is 14 amino acids long. V was pared by 1 base and J by 4 bases, with 11 bases between. Sequencing of DNA taken from cultured CD4+ T cells relied on the Oncomine TCR Beta short-read assay. MiXCR, applied by TCRdb to the PCR reads, yields one record per CDR3 protein. This repertoire shows about 26,000 distinct CDR3 sequences, 50% to 75% found once; its top ten account for 4% to 5.5%.

Sequencing input: CD4+ T cells from blood, cultured in vitro. The sequence came from a human donor who had recovered from COVID-19. This rearrangement joins TRBV5-1 to TRBJ1-1; D not resolved. CDR3 sequence reads: CASSLPREGTEAFF. The CDR3 region has the DNA TGCGCCAGCAGCTTGCCGCGGGAGGGCACTGAAGCTTTCTTT.